The 30 T cell receptor beta chains below come from one sample, sequenced in a study of molecular identifiers for immune sequencing clone quantification. TCRdb re-analysed the PCR reads in MiXCR, keeping a single row per CDR3 protein. The table lists hundreds of thousands of distinct CDR3 sequences, over 20% of them singletons. The sample was naive CD8+ T cells from blood, with Jurkat cell RNA spiked in. Subset noted: FACS-sorted CD8+CD4-CCR7+CD45RA+ naive T cells. The receptor set was obtained from a human donor in good health. Some libraries in this study had Jurkat cell RNA spiked in.

About this clonotype itself: With a much larger clone just one base away, this may be a read error. The genes are TRBV7-9 and TRBJ2-2; 8 nucleotides match TRBD2. Germline V lookup: CDR1 SEHNR, CDR2 FQNEAQ (reference sequence). CDR3 size: 13 residues. The CDR3 reads CASSPRVSGGLFF. DNA for the CDR3: TGTGCCAGCAGCCCCCGTGTGAGCGGGGGGCTGTTTTTT.

As concerns this clonotype: This clone may be a read error of a much larger clone one base away. The rearrangement uses TRBV7-9 and TRBJ2-7; 7 nucleotides match TRBD1. Germline V gene sequence: CDR1 SEHNR, CDR2 FQNEAQ (reference sequence). Trimming cost V 4 bases and J 9 bases; bases outside gene matches: 12. The CDR3 totals 14 residues. The DNA of the CDR3 is TGTGCCAGCAGCTACGAGACAGGGACCCACGTGCAGTACTTC. It codes for CASSYETGTHVQYF.

V usage is TRBV27 and J usage is TRBJ2-3, with 11 bases aligning to TRBD2. With 6 bases clipped from V and 1 base from J, the junction kept 9 bases outside the gene matches. The CDR3 consists of 17 residues. Per the germline V gene, CDR1 is MNHEY and CDR2 is SMNVEV (reference sequence). The CDR3 loop reads CASSSMTSGDRTDTQYF. In DNA, the CDR3 is TGTGCCAGCAGCTCCATGACTAGCGGGGACCGCACAGATACGCAGTATTTT.

This clonotype was found many times. The chain couples TRBV20-1 to TRBJ2-3, with TRBD2 matching 7 bases. Germline CDR1 is DFQATT and CDR2 is SNEGSKA (reference sequence). The trim removed 4 bases at V and 5 bases at J, leaving 6 bases unmatched. The CDR3 extends over 13 amino acids. The CDR3: CSATRRELDTQYF. CDR3 coding DNA: TGCAGTGCTACGCGGCGGGAGTTAGATACGCAGTATTTT.

Note on this clonotype: Possible read error: a much larger clone is one base away. This rearrangement joins TRBV5-1 to TRBJ1-1; 7 nucleotides line up with TRBD1. Germline assignment: CDR1 SGHRS and CDR2 YFSETQ. V dropped 7 bases and J dropped 0; count of bases not matched to a gene: 15. The CDR3 runs 17 residues. The CDR3 loop reads CASGRSPTGPMNTEAFF. The CDR3 bases are TGCGCCAGCGGCAGATCCCCGACAGGGCCCATGAACACTGAAGCTTTCTTT.

The table lists this clonotype with a few counts. The chain uses TRBV27 and TRBJ1-2, with D possibly TRBD1 on 5 matching bases. The CDR3 covers 18 residues. V lost 1 base and J lost 8, with 26 bases in between. Germline V CDR1 and CDR2: MNHEY, SMNVEV (reference sequence). CDR3 residues: CASSLWAGVGDVSRGYTF. CDR3 coding DNA: TGTGCCAGCAGTTTATGGGCAGGAGTAGGGGACGTTTCGCGGGGCTACACCTTC.

The chain combines TRBV27 with TRBJ1-1, with D perhaps matching TRBD1 (6 bases). V lost 6 bases, J lost 5 bases, and 16 bases lay in between. CDR3 length equals 14 residues. CDR1 and CDR2 from the germline V gene are MNHEY and SMNVEV (reference sequence). The CDR3 here is CASRTILTGTEAFF. CDR3 bases: TGTGCCAGCAGGACAATATTAACAGGGACTGAAGCTTTCTTT.

As for this clonotype: A much larger clonotype is one base distant, so this may be a read error. This sequence joins TRBV6-2 or TRBV6-3 and TRBJ2-5; no clear D. This CDR3 is 14 amino acids long. The V and J ends lost 2 bases and 4 bases respectively, with 11 bases between them. Germline CDR1 and CDR2: MNHEY and SVGEGT. CDR3 residues: CASSYTEYLETQYF. The CDR3 DNA reads TGTGCCAGCAGTTACACGGAGTACCTAGAGACCCAGTACTTC.

Of note for this clonotype: This sequence may be a read error, since a much larger clone differs from it by one base. A read error is likely, as this CDR3 ends without the conserved phenylalanine or tryptophan. This chain uses TRBV4-1 with TRBJ1-6; no definite D call. V was trimmed by 4 bases and J by 9 bases, leaving 19 bases between them. The CDR3 loop spans 16 amino acids. Per the germline V gene, CDR1 is MGHRA and CDR2 is YSYEKL. Written as DNA, the CDR3 is TGCGCCAGCAGCCCAAACCCCGGGGTTGGGGTTTCACCCCTCCACTCT. Encoded protein: CASSPNPGVGVSPLHS.

This clonotype occurred many times. The chain recombines TRBV5-1 with TRBJ2-1; TRBD1 aligns across 10 bases. This CDR3 spans 16 amino acids. J lost 8 bases, V lost 0 bases, and 8 bases had no gene match. The germline CDR1 and CDR2 sequences are SGHRS and YFSETQ. The CDR3: CASSLGQGALIYEQFF. CDR3 bases: TGCGCCAGCAGCTTGGGACAGGGGGCGCTTATCTATGAGCAGTTCTTC.

This clonotype was recorded at least ten times. This chain joins TRBV5-1 and TRBJ2-7; D not certain. The CDR3 covers 16 residues. V was pared by 0 bases and J by 0 bases, with 13 bases between. Looked up from germline, CDR1 is SGHRS and CDR2 is YFSETQ. In nucleotides, the CDR3 is TGCGCCAGCAGCTTGGGTCACCTCACAGTCTCCTACGAGCAGTACTTC. Translating it yields CASSLGHLTVSYEQYF.

The chain employs TRBV30 and TRBJ2-1, with 8 positions matching TRBD1. This CDR3 comprises 13 residues. V dropped 3 bases and J dropped 9; count of bases not matched to a gene: 7. The germline gives CDR1 GTSNPN, CDR2 SVGIG (reference sequence). CDR3 amino acids: CAWRTGAPFEQFF. The CDR3, as DNA: TGTGCCTGGAGGACAGGGGCCCCCTTTGAGCAGTTCTTC. The whole variable domain, filled in from reference TRBV30 and TRBJ2-1, reads SQTIHQWPATLVQPVGSPLSLECTVEGTSNPNLYWYRQAAGRGLQLLFYSVGIGQISSEVPQNLSASRPQDRQFILSSKKLLLSDSGFYLCAWRTGAPFEQFFGPGTRLTVL.

This clonotype was seen a few times. This chain uses TRBV18 with TRBJ2-2, with 9 bases lining up with TRBD1. After removal of 4 bases from V and 5 bases from J, the junction contained 20 bases not matched to a gene. Germline V CDR1 and CDR2: KGHSH, LQKENI. This CDR3 contains 20 residues. The CDR3 sequence: CASSLKHGTGSALRTGELFF. CDR3 DNA: TGTGCCAGCTCACTAAAGCACGGGACAGGGTCGGCCCTGAGAACCGGGGAGCTGTTTTTT.

This clonotype was detected ten times or more. V gene TRBV4-3 combines with J gene TRBJ2-1; 8 nucleotides match TRBD2. Germline-derived CDR1 and CDR2 are LGHNA and YSLEER. CDR3 length equals 15 residues. V lost 0 bases, J lost 6 bases, and 4 bases stayed unmatched. The CDR3 nucleotides are TGCGCCAGCAGCCAAGATGGTCTAGCGGGCAATGAGCAGTTCTTC. This encodes CASSQDGLAGNEQFF.

In its sample, this clonotype was seen many times. The J gene is TRBJ2-1, the V gene TRBV7-6; D uncertain. The V gene lost 5 bases and the J gene lost 5 bases, with 16 bases spanning the gap. The germline gives CDR1 SGHVS, CDR2 FNYEAQ. The CDR3 length is 15 residues. The CDR3 spells CASSRTMVKDNEQFF. The CDR3 DNA reads TGTGCCAGCAGCCGGACCATGGTCAAAGACAATGAGCAGTTCTTC.

This clonotype showed up many times. The V gene is TRBV24-1, the J gene TRBJ2-3; 8 bases match TRBD2. In germline, CDR1 is KGHDR, CDR2 SFDVKD. J lost 0 bases, V lost 2 bases, and 6 bases had no gene match. The CDR3 spans 17 residues. The CDR3 DNA is TGTGCCACCAGTGATTCCGGGGGGGCTACTAGCACAGATACGCAGTATTTT. The encoded protein is CATSDSGGATSTDTQYF.

The table lists this clonotype with many counts. The J gene is TRBJ2-7, the V gene TRBV13, with D tentatively TRBD2 (6 bases). The germline CDR1 and CDR2 sequences are PRHDT and FYEKMQ (reference sequence). V was clipped by 5 bases and J by 5 bases, with 13 bases between them. The CDR3 sequence is 13 residues long. As DNA, the CDR3 is TGTGCCAGCAGCCTCAGCGGGCCCGACGAGCAGTACTTC. Translation gives CASSLSGPDEQYF. Using reference TRBV13 and TRBJ2-7 for the parts outside the CDR3, the full variable domain is AAGVIQSPRHLIKEKRETATLKCYPIPRHDTVYWYQQGPGQDPQFLISFYEKMQSDKGSIPDRFSAQQFSDYHSELNMSSLELGDSALYFCASSLSGPDEQYFGPGTRLTVT.

In its sample, this clonotype was seen many times. J is TRBJ2-5 and V is TRBV5-1; no definite D call. Germline V gene lookup returns CDR1 SGHRS and CDR2 YFSETQ. CDR3 length: 14 residues. V was cut by 6 bases and J by 1 base, with 13 bases left in between. The CDR3 protein is CASKPESTQETQYF. The CDR3 DNA sequence: TGCGCCAGCAAGCCGGAGAGCACCCAAGAGACCCAGTACTTC. Filled out from reference TRBV5-1 and TRBJ2-5, the complete variable domain reads KAGVTQTPRYLIKTRGQQVTLSCSPISGHRSVSWYQQTPGQGLQFLFEYFSETQRNKGNFPGRFSGRQFSNSRSEMNVSTLELGDSALYLCASKPESTQETQYFGPGTRLLVL.

Ten or more counts support this clonotype. The genes are TRBV29-1 and TRBJ2-7; 9 bases align to TRBD2. Germline V CDR1 and CDR2: SQVTM, ANQGSEA. The CDR3 contains 12 residues. Trimming cost V 6 bases and J 3 bases; bases outside gene matches: 3. CDR3 in amino acids: CSVLAGDYEQYF. Here the CDR3 DNA reads TGCAGCGTATTAGCGGGGGACTACGAGCAGTACTTC.

This clonotype was picked up one time. A read error may be the cause here, since a much bigger clone is one base away. V gene TRBV7-9 combines with J gene TRBJ2-3; 10 bases are shared with TRBD1. Losses at the gene ends were 5 bases for V and 3 bases for J; bases not matched to a gene: 8. The CDR3 has 16 amino acids. Germline CDR1 is SEHNR and CDR2 is FQNEAQ (reference sequence). The CDR3 bases are TGTGCCAGCAGCGCACGGACAGGGGGAGTTACAGATACGCAGTATTTT. This sequence encodes CASSARTGGVTDTQYF.

Many counts were recorded for this clonotype. The V and J genes are TRBV30 and TRBJ2-7; D remains ambiguous. Germline V lookup: CDR1 GTSNPN, CDR2 SVGIG (reference sequence). This CDR3 has 11 residues. The V end lost 5 bases, the J end lost 3 bases, and 8 bases lay between the germline ends. The CDR3 spells CAWSPGYEQYF. For the CDR3, the DNA is TGTGCCTGGTCCCCAGGCTACGAGCAGTACTTC. The full variable domain, rest sourced from reference TRBV30 and TRBJ2-7, is SQTIHQWPATLVQPVGSPLSLECTVEGTSNPNLYWYRQAAGRGLQLLFYSVGIGQISSEVPQNLSASRPQDRQFILSSKKLLLSDSGFYLCAWSPGYEQYFGPGTRLTVT.

The chain uses TRBV27 and TRBJ2-1, with TRBD2 identical over 9 bases. In germline, CDR1 is MNHEY, CDR2 SMNVEV (reference sequence). The trim removed 3 bases at V and 0 bases at J, leaving 9 bases unmatched. The CDR3 sequence is 18 residues long. The CDR3: CASSFQGVAGASYNEQFF. The CDR3 DNA sequence: TGTGCCAGCAGTTTTCAGGGAGTAGCGGGGGCCTCCTACAATGAGCAGTTCTTC.

This clonotype occurred many times. The chain carries TRBV6-2 or TRBV6-3 and TRBJ2-3; 7 nucleotides agree with TRBD2. Unmatched junction bases numbered 18, after V lost 5 bases and J lost 4 bases. Germline V gene data show CDR1 as MNHEY and CDR2 as SVGEGT. The CDR3 consists of 18 residues. CDR3 residues: CASSEAPPSGKGADTQYF. DNA of the CDR3: TGTGCCAGCAGTGAAGCCCCTCCTAGCGGAAAAGGGGCAGATACGCAGTATTTT.

The table lists this clonotype with many counts. This rearrangement joins TRBV6-5 to TRBJ2-6, with TRBD2 as a possible D gene (6 bases). Germline V CDR1 and CDR2: MNHEY, SVGAGI. The CDR3 is made up of 16 amino acids. V lost 8 bases to trimming and J lost 2 bases, with 16 bases between them. The CDR3: CASRPLGGPGANVLTF. In DNA form, the CDR3 reads TGTGCCAGCCGACCCCTCGGGGGTCCTGGGGCCAACGTCCTGACTTTC.

There are many counts of this clonotype. The rearrangement links TRBV7-2 to TRBJ2-7; D is ambiguous. The CDR3 length is 12 residues. V lost 4 bases and J lost 2, with 6 bases in between. Germline assignment: CDR1 SGHTA and CDR2 FQGNSA. The CDR3 loop is CASSSAPYEQYF. The CDR3, as DNA: TGTGCCAGCAGCTCGGCACCCTACGAGCAGTACTTC. Full variable domain (missing parts from reference TRBV7-2 and TRBJ2-7): GAGVSQSPSNKVTEKGKDVELRCDPISGHTALYWYRQSLGQGLEFLIYFQGNSAPDKSGLPSDRFSAERTGGSVSTLTIQRTQQEDSAVYLCASSSAPYEQYFGPGTRLTVT.

This chain links TRBV27 with TRBJ2-7, with D possibly TRBD2 on 5 matching bases. Trimming took 3 bases from V and 0 from J, leaving 9 bases between them. The length of the CDR3 is 14 residues. CDR1 and CDR2 (germline): MNHEY, SMNVEV (reference sequence). As DNA, the CDR3 is TGTGCCAGCAGTTTCACAGCGGCCTCCTACGAGCAGTACTTC. Protein sequence: CASSFTAASYEQYF.

This clonotype was observed many times. The V call is TRBV9, the J call TRBJ1-2; D might be TRBD1 (6 bases). CDR3 length: 14 residues. The germline CDR1 and CDR2 sequences are SGDLS and YYNGEE. V was pared by 5 bases and J by 5 bases, with 16 bases between. CDR3 amino acids: CASRQGGGGYGYTF. The CDR3 DNA reads TGTGCCAGCAGACAGGGAGGGGGGGGTTATGGCTACACCTTC.

In the case of this clonotype: A much larger clone differs from this one at a single base, so this may be a read error. This CDR3 fails to terminate in the conserved phenylalanine or tryptophan, so it likely reflects a read error. V gene TRBV29-1 combines with J gene TRBJ1-1, with D unclear. Germline assignment: CDR1 SQVTM and CDR2 ANQGSEA. This CDR3 is built from 12 residues. V was clipped by 1 base and J by 6 bases, with 9 bases between them. CDR3 nucleotides: TGCAGCGTTGAAGCCTCGGGCCCTGAAGCTTTCATT. This encodes CSVEASGPEAFI.

This clonotype occurred many times. This chain links TRBV12-3 or TRBV12-4 with TRBJ2-2; tentative D call: TRBD1 (6 bases). There are 15 residues in the CDR3. Trimming removed 6 bases from V and 4 bases from J, with 15 bases in between. CDR3 loop: CASRLTGSPTGELFF. The CDR3 DNA reads as TGTGCCAGCAGACTCACAGGGTCCCCCACCGGGGAGCTGTTTTTT.

As regards this clonotype: A read error may be the cause here, since a much bigger clone is one base away. The genes are TRBV7-8 and TRBJ2-3, with TRBD2 matching over 9 bases. The CDR3 extends over 17 amino acids. V was clipped by 1 base and J by 10 bases; unmatched bases: 15. Germline V gene data show CDR1 as SGHVS and CDR2 as FQNEAQ. The CDR3 region has the DNA TGTGCCAGCAGCTTAGTACGTCTTGCGGGGGGGCCGTATGCGCAGTATTTT. Translating gives CASSLVRLAGGPYAQYF.